The rows below give T cell receptor beta chains drawn from one sample of a study of blood T cell repertoires in COVID-19. Method: immunoSEQ multiplex PCR; TCRdb's copy keeps in-frame clones and lacks some. Of hundreds of thousands of clones listed, around 85% were seen once; the top ten hold around 2%. The sample was PBMCs or T cells enriched from blood (not recorded which). The receptor source for this set is a woman aged 25 to 45 who had been exposed to COVID-19. Both conserved end residues are part of each CDR3. Each record gives: D gene, J gene, clone size, V gene, CDR3 DNA, CDR3 protein. A D gene is named only where the DNA matches it firmly. Size is stated for part of the rows, as once, few or many counts, or as a class when the clone is expanded.

TRBD1,TRBJ2-1,once,TRBV6-5,TGTGCCAGCAGTTACTCAGGGGGCGGTTACAATGAGCAGTTCTTC,CASSYSGGGYNEQFF
TRBD1,TRBJ2-1,NA,TRBV27,TGTGCCAGCACCTTTGCCGGGACAGCGAGCTCCTACAATGAGCAGTTCTTC,CASTFAGTASSYNEQFF
NA,TRBJ2-7,NA,TRBV2,TGTGCCAGCAGTGCCGTATACGAGCAGTACTTC,CASSAVYEQYF
NA,TRBJ2-5,NA,TRBV6-5,TGTGCCGCGTCGAGGTCCGAACAAGAGACCCAGTACTTC,CAASRSEQETQYF
TRBD2,TRBJ2-7,NA,TRBV19,TGTGCCAGTAGTCTCAGGACTAGCTGGGAGCAGTACTTC,CASSLRTSWEQYF
NA,TRBJ1-4,NA,TRBV27,TGTGCCAGCAGTTTGACGGCAGGCGCTTTTAATGAAAAACTGTTTTTT,CASSLTAGAFNEKLFF
NA,TRBJ2-3,NA,TRBV19,TGTGCCAGTAGTATAGATCCAGTAAGCACAGATACGCAGTATTTT,CASSIDPVSTDTQYF
NA,TRBJ2-7,NA,TRBV28,TGTGCCAGCAGTTGGGGCAGGCCCTACGAGCAGTACTTC,CASSWGRPYEQYF
TRBD2,TRBJ2-4,NA,TRBV27,TGTGCCAGCAGTTTATGGCGGGGGACGGCGAACATTCAGTACTTC,CASSLWRGTANIQYF
NA,TRBJ1-6,NA,TRBV29-1,TGCAGCGTTCGGACAGCTAATAATTCACCCCTCCACTTT,CSVRTANNSPLHF
NA,TRBJ2-4,few,TRBV5-1,TGCGCCAGCAGCTTTGCAGACTCCCTAGCCAAAAACATTCAGTACTTC,CASSFADSLAKNIQYF
NA,TRBJ1-6,NA,TRBV19,TGTGCCAGTAGCCTACAGGGTACGAATAATTCACCCCTCCACTTT,CASSLQGTNNSPLHF
NA,TRBJ2-1,once,TRBV6-2/TRBV6-3,TGTGCCAGCAGTTACAGGGGCGGTATCAATGAGCAGTTCTTC,CASSYRGGINEQFF
TRBD2,TRBJ2-3,few,TRBV2,TGTGCCAGCAGTACCAAGGGACTAGCGGGATCTAGCACAGATACGCAGTATTTT,CASSTKGLAGSSTDTQYF